This TCR beta chain was sequenced during a study of blood T cell repertoires in COVID-19. Study information: T cells, B-cell-depleted T cells, or PBMCs provided the cDNA or gDNA that served as material.

Germline V gives CDR1 SGHNT, CDR2 YENEEA. Trimming at V came to 0 bases and at J to 5 bases, leaving 10 bases not matched to a gene. The CDR3 length is 16 residues. The Seattle site enrolled patients during active infection and followed them longitudinally. Authors' processing steps: Estimation of nucleated cell counts relied on the amplification of reference gene primers. Sequenced by immunoSEQ multiplex PCR; TCRdb stores in-frame clones only, minus some. The D gene and trimming were derived from the DNA, and the V and J assignments and clone size from that table. The table lists about 140,000 clones, 88% of them singletons.

The clonotype comes from a human donor with COVID-19, enrolled during active disease. The donor label of this sample is uncertain. The chain employs TRBV11-3 and TRBJ2-7; 7 bases agree with TRBD1. Sequenced sample: peripheral blood. The CDR3 is CASSLDAEQGLDEQYF. In DNA, the CDR3 is TGTGCCAGCAGCTTAGATGCAGAACAGGGGCTGGACGAGCAGTACTTC.